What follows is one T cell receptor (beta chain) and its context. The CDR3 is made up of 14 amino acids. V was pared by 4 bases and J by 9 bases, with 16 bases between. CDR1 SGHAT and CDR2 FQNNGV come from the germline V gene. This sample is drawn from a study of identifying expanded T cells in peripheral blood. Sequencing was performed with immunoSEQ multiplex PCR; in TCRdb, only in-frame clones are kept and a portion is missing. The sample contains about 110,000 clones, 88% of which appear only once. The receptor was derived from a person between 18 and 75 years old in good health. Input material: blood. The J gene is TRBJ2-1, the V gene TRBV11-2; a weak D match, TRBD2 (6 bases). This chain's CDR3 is CASSWDLVSAEQFF. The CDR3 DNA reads TGTGCCAGCAGCTGGGACTTGGTCTCTGCTGAGCAGTTCTTC.